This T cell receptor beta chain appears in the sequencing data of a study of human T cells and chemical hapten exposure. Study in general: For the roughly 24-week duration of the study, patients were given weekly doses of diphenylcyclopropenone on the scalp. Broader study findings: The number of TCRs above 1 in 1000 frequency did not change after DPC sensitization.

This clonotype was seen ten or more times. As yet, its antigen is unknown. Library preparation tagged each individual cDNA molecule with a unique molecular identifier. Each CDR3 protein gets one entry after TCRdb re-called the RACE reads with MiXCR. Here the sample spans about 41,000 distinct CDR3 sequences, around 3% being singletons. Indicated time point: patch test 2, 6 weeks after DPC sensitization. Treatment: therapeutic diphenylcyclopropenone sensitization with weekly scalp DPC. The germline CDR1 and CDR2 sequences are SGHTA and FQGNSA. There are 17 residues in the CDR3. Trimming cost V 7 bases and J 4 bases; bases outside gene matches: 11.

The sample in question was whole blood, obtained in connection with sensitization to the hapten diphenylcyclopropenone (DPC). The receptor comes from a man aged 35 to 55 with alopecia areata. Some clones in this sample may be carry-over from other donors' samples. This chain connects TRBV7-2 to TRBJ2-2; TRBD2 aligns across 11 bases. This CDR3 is CASTPLAGVRGTGELFF. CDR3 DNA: TGTGCCAGCACCCCACTAGCGGGAGTGCGGGGCACCGGGGAGCTGTTTTTT.